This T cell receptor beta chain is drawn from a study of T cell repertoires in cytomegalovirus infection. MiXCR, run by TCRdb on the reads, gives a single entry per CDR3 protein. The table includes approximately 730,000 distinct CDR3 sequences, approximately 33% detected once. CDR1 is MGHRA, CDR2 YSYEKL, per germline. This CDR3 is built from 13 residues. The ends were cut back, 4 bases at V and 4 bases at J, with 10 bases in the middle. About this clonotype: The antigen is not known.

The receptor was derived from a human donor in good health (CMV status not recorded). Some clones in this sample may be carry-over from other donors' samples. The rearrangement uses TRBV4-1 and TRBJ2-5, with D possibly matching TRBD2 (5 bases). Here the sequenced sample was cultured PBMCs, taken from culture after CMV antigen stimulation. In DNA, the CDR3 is TGCGCCAGCAGCCGGACTTTGGGAGAGACCCAGTACTTC. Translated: CASSRTLGETQYF.